Listed here is a single TCR beta chain. Repertoires were generated with immunoSEQ multiplex PCR, while TCRdb's copy carries only in-frame clones and drops some. Of about 130,000 clones listed, about 88% are singletons. The data were obtained in a study of identifying expanded T cells in peripheral blood. This CDR3 spans 14 amino acids. The junction had 3 bases not matched to a gene; V was cut back by 6 bases and J by 3 bases. Looked up from germline, CDR1 is MNHEY and CDR2 is SMNVEV (reference sequence). During the collection period, no donor immune events like infections were recorded. Source material: blood. The clonotype originates from a person between 18 and 69 years old in good health. The chain combines TRBV27 with TRBJ2-2; TRBD2 agrees at 8 bases. The CDR3 DNA is TGTGCCAGCAGCCCCGGGAGGGACACCGGGGAGCTGTTTTTT. This sequence encodes CASSPGRDTGELFF.